Reported below is one T cell receptor beta chain. Sequence at one end of the junction differs from germline and may be a read error. This record belongs to a study of blood T cells in healthy people across ages. Combining a sample-barcoded 5' primer with a J-beta primer mix, a second PCR ran for roughly 6 to 11 cycles. TCRdb re-analysed the 5' RACE reads in MiXCR, keeping a single row per CDR3 protein. The data contain approximately 1,700,000 distinct CDR3 sequences, about 39% of them singletons. Germline V gene data show CDR1 as MNHEY and CDR2 as SVGAGI. This CDR3 comprises 14 residues. Sequencing was performed on blood. The gene calls are TRBV6-5 and TRBJ1-2, with D perhaps matching TRBD1 (6 bases). This clonotype was obtained from a human donor in good health. For the CDR3, the DNA is TGTGCCAGCAGTTATTCGGACAGAGCATATGACTACACCTTC. It translates to CASSYSDRAYDYTF.